Following are 20 T cell receptor beta chains from one sample sequenced in a study of cytomegalovirus exposure and HLA in healthy donors (dated by TCRdb to about 2017). Receptor amplification or capture employed the immunoSEQ multiplex PCR assay. For the multiplex PCR, a mixture combining 60 forward primers for TCR Vbeta segments and 13 reverse primers for TCR Jbeta segments was used. The table comes from immuneACCESS by way of TCRdb, which keeps in-frame sequences with V and J called. Part of the clones is missing from these tables; in studies checked, under half for an unresolved V gene and the rest for unknown reasons. A total of roughly 110,000 clones appear in this sample, 60% to 80% of them only once. The ten biggest clones cover over 2.5% of the sample. Input material: PBMCs. Every receptor here comes from a female donor in good health and CMV-seronegative.

This clone appeared a few times. V usage is TRBV15 and J usage is TRBJ1-3; D remains ambiguous. CDR3 length equals 13 residues. Germline loops: CDR1 LNHNV, CDR2 YYDKDF (reference sequence). The ends were cut back, 6 bases at V and 4 bases at J, with 10 bases in the middle. The CDR3 protein is CATSRGSGNTIYF. The CDR3 DNA follows: TGTGCCACCAGTCGAGGCAGCGGAAACACCATATATTTT.

This clone was observed a handful of times. The V gene is TRBV15, the J gene TRBJ1-1, with a weak D call TRBD1 (5 bases). Germline lookup yields CDR1 LNHNV and CDR2 YYDKDF (reference sequence). The CDR3 is made up of 15 amino acids. V dropped 0 bases and J dropped 4 bases, with 12 bases sitting between them. The CDR3 DNA reads TGTGCCACCAGCAGAGAAGTCAGGGTGACCACTGAAGCTTTCTTT. It encodes CATSREVRVTTEAFF.

This clone showed up many times. The chain combines TRBV4-1 with TRBJ1-1; 7 bases match TRBD1. V gave up 4 bases and J gave up 4 bases; unmatched junction bases: 15. Per the germline V gene, CDR1 is MGHRA and CDR2 is YSYEKL. The CDR3 runs 17 residues. In DNA form, the CDR3 reads TGCGCCAGCAGCCTACAGACCGGGACAGCTATCTCCACTGAAGCTTTCTTT. This translates into CASSLQTGTAISTEAFF.

The CDR3 protein is CASSYMEKETQYF. CDR3 nucleotides: TGTGCCAGCAGTTATATGGAGAAAGAGACCCAGTACTTC. The chain couples TRBV6-5 to TRBJ2-5; D call uncertain. V dropped 3 bases and J dropped 3 bases, with 8 bases sitting between them. Germline V gene data show CDR1 as MNHEY and CDR2 as SVGAGI. The CDR3 has 13 residues.

V and J are TRBV6-1 and TRBJ1-1, with unresolved D. The CDR3 is 14 residues long. The germline gives CDR1 MNHNS, CDR2 SASEGT. Trimming left V 6 bases short and J 1 base short, with 12 bases between. DNA of the CDR3: TGTGCCAGCAGCATATACAGCCGGAACACTGAAGCTTTCTTT. Protein product: CASSIYSRNTEAFF.

The V call is TRBV7-9, the J call TRBJ2-3; 7 bases match TRBD2. V was clipped by 1 base and J by 1 base; unmatched bases: 5. The CDR3 is 16 residues long. Germline V gene sequence: CDR1 SEHNR, CDR2 FQNEAQ (reference sequence). The CDR3 reads CASSLEMGRGTDTQYF. The CDR3 nucleotides read TGTGCCAGCAGCTTAGAGATGGGGAGGGGCACAGATACGCAGTATTTT.

The gene calls are TRBV19 and TRBJ1-5; tentative D call: TRBD1 (6 bases). Germline-derived CDR1 and CDR2 are LNHDA and SQIVND (reference sequence). Between the trimmed V and J ends, which lost 6 bases and 6 bases, there was a span of 18 bases. This CDR3 has 15 residues. The DNA for the CDR3 is TGTGCCAGTAGCCCACCCCGGGGGGCGTCTCAGCCCCAGCATTTT. Amino acid sequence: CASSPPRGASQPQHF.

J is TRBJ2-7 and V is TRBV5-5, with 9 nucleotides matching TRBD1. The V segment lost 4 bases and the J segment 3 bases; nucleotides outside the gene matches: 5. The CDR3 has 14 amino acids. The V gene's germline CDR1 is SGHKS and CDR2 YYEKEE (reference sequence). The CDR3 DNA sequence: TGTGCCAGCAGCACCACAGGGGGCCACTACGAGCAGTACTTC. Its translation is CASSTTGGHYEQYF. Supplemented by reference TRBV5-5 and TRBJ2-7, the full variable domain reads DAGVTQSPTHLIKTRGQQVTLRCSPISGHKSVSWYQQVLGQGPQFIFQYYEKEERGRGNFPDRFSARQFPNYSSELNVNALLLGDSALYLCASSTTGGHYEQYFGPGTRLTVT.

This chain uses TRBV27 with TRBJ2-2, with D uncertain. The V gene lost 4 bases and the J gene lost 8 bases, with 11 bases spanning the gap. The CDR3 loop spans 13 amino acids. Germline lookup yields CDR1 MNHEY and CDR2 SMNVEV (reference sequence). In DNA form, the CDR3 reads TGTGCCAGCAGTTCCAATCCCGGGGGGGAGCTGTTTTTT. The encoded protein is CASSSNPGGELFF.

This chain connects TRBV29-1 to TRBJ1-3; the D is unclear. CDR1 is SQVTM, CDR2 ANQGSEA, per germline. The CDR3 has 12 residues. Trimming stripped 5 bases from V and 5 bases from J, with 10 bases between. The CDR3 region is CSVKGARNTIYF. The CDR3 nucleotides are TGCAGCGTTAAAGGTGCGAGAAACACCATATATTTT.

This clone was found a few times. The chain combines TRBV19 with TRBJ1-1, with 7 bases lining up with TRBD1. Trimming cost V 4 bases and J 5 bases; bases outside gene matches: 7. The CDR3 length is 14 residues. Per the germline V gene, CDR1 is LNHDA and CDR2 is SQIVND (reference sequence). The CDR3 bases are TGTGCCAGTAGTAGGGGACAGCGAAGTACTGAAGCTTTCTTT. It is translated as CASSRGQRSTEAFF.

This clone was counted only a few times. The chain joins TRBV25-1 to TRBJ1-2; possibly TRBD1 for D (6 bases). V was cut by 4 bases and J by 4 bases, with 10 bases left in between. Germline loops: CDR1 MGHDK, CDR2 SYGVNS. There are 13 residues in the CDR3. In nucleotides, the CDR3 is TGTGCCAGCAGTGGTCAGGGGCTCTATGGCTACACCTTC. It specifies CASSGQGLYGYTF.

V and J are TRBV5-1 and TRBJ2-5; 9 bases match TRBD2. V shed 5 bases, J shed 0 bases, and the junction held 8 bases outside the gene matches. The CDR3 has 16 residues. Germline V gene lookup returns CDR1 SGHRS and CDR2 YFSETQ. Here the CDR3 reads CASRLGLALNQETQYF. In nucleotides, the CDR3 is TGCGCCAGCAGGCTGGGACTAGCTCTAAACCAAGAGACCCAGTACTTC.

The chain carries TRBV30 and TRBJ2-2, with TRBD1 as a possible D gene (5 bases). V was clipped by 0 bases and J by 0 bases, with 8 bases between them. The CDR3 covers 15 residues. The germline V gene encodes CDR1 GTSNPN and CDR2 SVGIG (reference sequence). The CDR3 reads CAWSVKTANTGELFF. CDR3 coding DNA: TGTGCCTGGAGTGTTAAGACAGCGAACACCGGGGAGCTGTTTTTT.

The rearrangement uses TRBV7-9 and TRBJ2-3, with 12 positions matching TRBD2. Trimming removed 4 bases from V and 7 bases from J; junction bases left unmatched: 3. This CDR3 has 14 residues. CDR1 and CDR2 from the germline V gene are SEHNR and FQNEAQ (reference sequence). CDR3 sequence: CASSSSGRANTQYF. The CDR3 DNA sequence: TGTGCCAGCAGCTCTAGCGGGAGGGCTAATACGCAGTATTTT.

This chain uses TRBV9 with TRBJ1-2; 9 bases map to TRBD1. The CDR3 loop spans 16 amino acids. With 3 bases clipped from V and 9 bases from J, the junction kept 15 bases outside the gene matches. Germline-derived CDR1 and CDR2 are SGDLS and YYNGEE. The CDR3 DNA sequence: TGTGCCAGCAGCGCCCCGGGACAGGGCGCATCCCCGAGCTACACCTTC. Protein sequence: CASSAPGQGASPSYTF.

This clone has a single count. This chain connects TRBV5-1 to TRBJ2-1, with D possibly TRBD2 on 6 matching bases. The CDR3 contains 15 residues. V gave up 4 bases and J gave up 5 bases, with 16 bases separating them. Per the germline V gene, CDR1 is SGHRS and CDR2 is YFSETQ. CDR3 residues: CASSGGTDDDNEQFF. The DNA for the CDR3 is TGCGCCAGCAGCGGCGGGACGGATGACGACAATGAGCAGTTCTTC.

The rearrangement joins TRBV5-1 to TRBJ2-7, with TRBD1 matching 7 bases. This CDR3 comprises 15 residues. The ends lost 2 bases at V and 2 bases at J; junction bases unmatched: 7. The germline CDR1 and CDR2 sequences are SGHRS and YFSETQ. The CDR3 bases are TGCGCCAGCAGCTTCGGACAGGACGTCCCCTACGAGCAGTACTTC. Protein: CASSFGQDVPYEQYF.

The gene calls are TRBV7-9 and TRBJ2-1; 15 nucleotides line up with TRBD2. Germline CDR1 is SEHNR and CDR2 is FQNEAQ (reference sequence). Trimming removed 3 bases from V and 7 bases from J; junction bases left unmatched: 7. The CDR3 sequence is 17 residues long. Here the CDR3 reads CASSLWTSGRAENEQFF. CDR3 DNA: TGTGCCAGCAGCTTGTGGACTAGCGGGAGGGCCGAGAATGAGCAGTTCTTC.

This chain links TRBV11-3 with TRBJ2-5; the match to TRBD2 covers 14 bases. The germline V gene encodes CDR1 SGHNT and CDR2 YENEEA. The CDR3 is 16 residues long. V dropped 3 bases and J dropped 4; count of bases not matched to a gene: 4. This CDR3 is CASSFSGLAGGETQYF. Here the CDR3 DNA reads TGTGCCAGCAGCTTCAGCGGACTAGCGGGAGGAGAGACCCAGTACTTC.